This TCR beta chain is drawn from a study of blood T cell repertoires in COVID-19. Data came from immunoSEQ multiplex PCR; TCRdb stores just in-frame clones and leaves some out. The table has about 120,000 clones, roughly four fifths seen once; the top ten hold roughly 7%. The V gene lost 0 bases and the J gene lost 9 bases, with 10 bases spanning the gap. The CDR3 consists of 14 residues. Germline V lookup: CDR1 SGHRS, CDR2 YFSETQ. This TCR derives from a man between 65 and 85 years old with active or convalescent COVID-19. The V gene is TRBV5-1, the J gene TRBJ1-6, with D tentatively TRBD1 (6 bases). Sequenced input: peripheral blood. CDR3 sequence (DNA): TGCGCCAGCAGCTTGGACCAGGGGACTTCACCCCTCCACTTT. This codes for CASSLDQGTSPLHF.